These T cell receptor beta chains were read from a single sample in a study of blood T cell repertoires in COVID-19. The assay was immunoSEQ multiplex PCR, and TCRdb's table has in-frame clones only and misses some. Among about 24,000 clones listed, roughly nine tenths were seen once. The sequenced sample was peripheral blood. These receptors came from a human donor in a cohort sampled during active COVID-19. Both conserved end residues are part of each CDR3. D genes are given only for firm matches. Size is stated for part of the rows, as once, few or many counts, or as a class when the clone is expanded.

>TRBV21-1|-|-|TRBJ1-2
CASSTCEDRDYGYTF
TGTGCCAGCAGCACCTGCGAGGACAGGGACTATGGCTACACCTTC
>TRBV6-6|-|TRBD2|TRBJ2-5
CASSYAQLAGQETQYF
TGTGCCAGCAGTTACGCCCAACTAGCGGGGCAAGAGACCCAGTACTTC
>TRBV30|-|-|TRBJ1-1
CAWGRNTEAFF
TGTGCCTGGGGGAGGAACACTGAAGCTTTCTTT
>TRBV19|-|TRBD2|TRBJ2-7
CASSPWTSGGLYEQYF
TGTGCCAGTAGTCCCTGGACTAGCGGGGGGTTGTACGAGCAGTACTTC
>TRBV6-1|once|-|TRBJ1-3
CASSESGSPLPIYF
TGTGCCAGCAGTGAATCCGGTAGCCCACTTCCCATATATTTT
>TRBV27|once|-|TRBJ2-3
CASSFYASDTQYF
TGTGCCAGCAGTTTCTATGCGTCAGATACGCAGTATTTT
>TRBV6-5|-|-|TRBJ2-2
CASRLGGQGGELFF
TGTGCCAGCAGACTGGGGGGGCAAGGCGGGGAGCTGTTTTTT
>TRBV9|-|-|TRBJ1-2
CASSAYTGLVGYTF
TGTGCCAGCAGCGCCTACACAGGGCTCGTTGGCTACACCTTC
>TRBV6-5|-|TRBD2|TRBJ2-7
CASKGLVSSYEQYF
TGTGCCAGCAAGGGACTAGTATCTTCCTACGAGCAGTACTTC
>TRBV21-1|-|-|TRBJ1-1
CASSKYLNTEAFF
TGTGCCAGCAGCAAATACTTGAACACTGAAGCTTTCTTT
>TRBV7-2|-|TRBD2|TRBJ2-7
CASSSGLAGVQDEQYF
TGTGCCAGCAGCTCCGGACTAGCGGGAGTTCAGGACGAGCAGTACTTC
>TRBV3-1/TRBV3-2|-|-|TRBJ2-7
CASSQLADEQYF
TGTGCCAGCAGCCAATTAGCAGACGAGCAGTACTTC
>TRBV7-2|-|TRBD2|TRBJ2-4
CASSFRLAGGLAKNIQYF
TGTGCCAGCAGCTTCAGACTAGCGGGGGGATTAGCCAAAAACATTCAGTACTTC
>TRBV4-3|-|TRBD1|TRBJ1-2
CASSRTGTGGYTF
TGCGCCAGCAGCCGGACAGGGACAGGTGGCTACACCTTC
>TRBV5-1|-|TRBD1|TRBJ1-2
CASSTGQGPNYGYTF
TGCGCCAGCAGCACCGGACAGGGACCCAACTATGGCTACACCTTC
>TRBV29-1|-|TRBD1|TRBJ2-5
CSVRGTAIGETQYF
TGCAGCGTTAGGGGGACAGCCATCGGTGAGACCCAGTACTTC
>TRBV7-2|-|-|TRBJ1-4
CASSLAGATNEKLFF
TGTGCCAGCAGCTTAGCGGGGGCTACTAATGAAAAACTGTTTTTT
>TRBV4-1|-|TRBD1|TRBJ2-5
CASSQTGVQETQYF
TGCGCCAGCAGCCAGACAGGGGTTCAAGAGACCCAGTACTTC
>TRBV5-6|-|TRBD2|TRBJ2-7
CASWGLAGGLYEQYF
TGTGCCAGCTGGGGACTAGCGGGAGGCCTATACGAGCAGTACTTC
>TRBV5-4|-|TRBD1|TRBJ1-2
CASSGGQGANRAWGYTF
TGTGCCAGCAGCGGGGGACAGGGGGCGAATCGGGCTTGGGGCTACACCTTC
>TRBV4-2|-|TRBD1|TRBJ1-6
CASSQWGQDNSPLHF
TGTGCCAGCAGCCAGTGGGGACAGGATAATTCACCCCTCCACTTT
>TRBV5-8|-|-|TRBJ2-2
CASGSGPQQGGELFF
TGTGCCAGCGGTAGCGGGCCCCAGCAGGGGGGGGAGCTGTTTTTT
>TRBV2|-|-|TRBJ2-7
CASRLGPGIYEQYF
TGTGCCAGCCGGTTGGGCCCAGGGATCTACGAGCAGTACTTC
>TRBV3-1/TRBV3-2|-|TRBD1|TRBJ1-1
CASSQERNRGVSAFF
TGTGCCAGCAGCCAAGAAAGGAACAGGGGGGTCTCGGCTTTCTTT
>TRBV30|-|TRBD1|TRBJ1-5
CAWSREGQGYQPQHF
TGTGCCTGGAGTCGCGAAGGACAGGGATATCAGCCCCAGCATTTT
>TRBV30|-|TRBD2|TRBJ2-1
CAWSVPLAGFYNEQFF
TGTGCCTGGAGTGTTCCCCTAGCGGGGTTTTACAATGAGCAGTTCTTC
>TRBV5-4|few|-|TRBJ2-7
CASSSGSTYEQYF
TGTGCCAGCAGCTCCGGGTCCACCTACGAGCAGTACTTC
>TRBV27|-|-|TRBJ1-2
CASSSRTLHSYGYTF
TGTGCCAGCAGTTCCCGAACCCTTCACAGCTATGGCTACACCTTC
>TRBV7-8|-|TRBD2|TRBJ2-5
CASSSPGLAAQETQYF
TGTGCCAGCAGCTCTCCGGGACTAGCGGCACAAGAGACCCAGTACTTC
>TRBV5-6|-|-|TRBJ2-7
CASSATGITRTHEQYF
TGTGCCAGCAGCGCGACAGGTATTACCCGGACTCACGAGCAGTACTTC
>TRBV19|-|-|TRBJ2-1
CASGDSPGGGEQFF
TGTGCCAGTGGGGACAGTCCCGGAGGGGGTGAGCAGTTCTTC
>TRBV5-1|-|-|TRBJ2-2
CASSPTGEGWDTGELFF
TGCGCCAGCAGCCCGACAGGGGAGGGATGGGACACCGGGGAGCTGTTTTTT
>TRBV19|-|TRBD1|TRBJ1-5
CASATGALYSNQPQHF
TGTGCCAGTGCCACAGGGGCCCTCTATAGCAATCAGCCCCAGCATTTT
>TRBV10-3|-|-|TRBJ2-7
CAISGLRPEQYF
TGTGCCATCAGTGGACTACGCCCCGAGCAGTACTTC
>TRBV7-8|-|TRBD2|TRBJ2-5
CASSLTTEISGRGQETQYF
TGTGCCAGCAGCCTAACCACCGAGATTAGCGGGAGGGGGCAAGAGACCCAGTACTTC
>TRBV2|-|-|TRBJ2-7
CASKDVVDRPYEQYF
TGTGCCAGCAAAGATGTAGTTGACAGGCCATACGAGCAGTACTTC
>TRBV18|-|TRBD1|TRBJ2-5
CASTVTGPQETQYF
TGTGCCAGCACGGTGACAGGGCCCCAAGAGACCCAGTACTTC
>TRBV7-3|-|-|TRBJ2-7
CASSLLGSPSYEQYF
TGTGCCAGCAGCTTACTCGGGTCTCCCTCCTACGAGCAGTACTTC
>TRBV19|-|TRBD2|TRBJ2-5
CASSTGLAGGSETQYF
TGTGCCAGTAGTACTGGACTAGCGGGGGGCTCGGAGACCCAGTACTTC
>TRBV5-1|-|TRBD1|TRBJ1-2
CASSSTGGSNYGYTF
TGCGCCAGCAGCTCGACAGGGGGCAGTAACTATGGCTACACCTTC
>TRBV15|-|TRBD1|TRBJ1-2
CATSRERIRGGYTF
TGTGCCACCAGCAGAGAGAGGATCAGGGGGGGCTACACCTTC
>TRBV10-3|-|-|TRBJ1-1
CAIVGTYGTEAFF
TGTGCCATTGTCGGGACTTATGGGACTGAAGCTTTCTTT
>TRBV5-1|-|-|TRBJ1-1
CASSLGGNTEAFF
TGCGCCAGCAGCTTGGGAGGGAACACTGAAGCTTTCTTT
>TRBV18|-|TRBD1|TRBJ2-1
CASSPGQGAYGEQFF
TGTGCCAGCTCACCGGGACAGGGGGCGTACGGTGAGCAGTTCTTC
>TRBV10-3|-|TRBD2|TRBJ2-3
CAISGTSGTGDTQYF
TGTGCCATCAGCGGGACTAGCGGGACCGGGGATACGCAGTATTTT
>TRBV6-5|-|TRBD1|TRBJ2-7
CASSLTGQGISEQYF
TGTGCCAGCAGTTTAACGGGACAGGGGATCTCCGAGCAGTACTTC
>TRBV15|-|-|TRBJ2-2
CATSRDRLGGMNGELFF
TGTGCCACCAGCAGAGATCGTCTTGGGGGGATGAACGGGGAGCTGTTTTTT
>TRBV11-2|-|TRBD2|TRBJ2-5
CASSLEGAGAQYF
TGTGCCAGCAGCTTAGAAGGGGCGGGGGCCCAGTACTTC
>TRBV7-6|-|-|TRBJ1-2
CASSRIGLGLVYGYTF
TGTGCCAGCAGCAGGATCGGCCTGGGCCTCGTCTATGGCTACACCTTC
>TRBV4-3|-|-|TRBJ2-1
CASSQAYNEQFF
TGCGCCAGCAGCCAAGCTTACAATGAGCAGTTCTTC
>TRBV5-1|-|TRBD2|TRBJ2-7
CASSRTGGYIDEQYF
TGCGCCAGCAGCCGGACGGGGGGTTACATCGACGAGCAGTACTTC
>TRBV30|-|TRBD1|TRBJ2-2
CAWSVSTGATGELFF
TGTGCCTGGAGTGTCTCGACAGGGGCGACCGGGGAGCTGTTTTTT
>TRBV9|-|-|TRBJ1-2
CASSVGVAADGNYGYTF
TGTGCCAGCAGCGTAGGGGTTGCGGCCGACGGGAACTATGGCTACACCTTC
>TRBV7-9|once|TRBD1|TRBJ2-7
CASSLGGTGVDEQYF
TGTGCCAGCAGCTTAGGAGGGACAGGGGTCGACGAGCAGTACTTC
>TRBV2|-|TRBD2|TRBJ2-1
CASSVLAGGPSYNEQFF
TGTGCCAGCAGCGTACTAGCGGGAGGGCCCTCCTACAATGAGCAGTTCTTC